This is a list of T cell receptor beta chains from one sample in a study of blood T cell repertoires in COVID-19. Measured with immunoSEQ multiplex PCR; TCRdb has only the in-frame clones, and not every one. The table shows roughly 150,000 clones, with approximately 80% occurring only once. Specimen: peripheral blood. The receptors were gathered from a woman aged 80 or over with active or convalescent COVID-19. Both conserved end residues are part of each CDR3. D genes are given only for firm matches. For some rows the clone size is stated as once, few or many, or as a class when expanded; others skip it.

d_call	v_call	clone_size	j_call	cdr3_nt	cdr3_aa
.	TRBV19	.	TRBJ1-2	TGTGCCAGCTTTGGGAGGGGGGAGGACTATGGCTACACCTTC	CASFGRGEDYGYTF
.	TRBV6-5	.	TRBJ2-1	TGTGCCAGCACTACCGGGACAGAGCAGTTCTTC	CASTTGTEQFF
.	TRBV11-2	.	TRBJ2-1	TGTGCCAGCAGCACCCGGACTCTTAGCTCCTACAATGAGCAGTTCTTC	CASSTRTLSSYNEQFF
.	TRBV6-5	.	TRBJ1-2	TGTGCCAGCACTGCGACAGAAGCTAACTATGGCTACACCTTC	CASTATEANYGYTF
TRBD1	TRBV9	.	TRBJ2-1	TGTGCCAGCAGCGCTACAGGGGGCCTCAATGAGCAGTTCTTC	CASSATGGLNEQFF
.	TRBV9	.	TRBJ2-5	TGTGCCAGCAGCGTACAGGGAACCCAAGAGACCCAGTACTTC	CASSVQGTQETQYF
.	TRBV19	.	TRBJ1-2	TGTGCCAGTAGTATAGTAGAGGGGGGGCCTCTCTATGGCTACACCTTC	CASSIVEGGPLYGYTF
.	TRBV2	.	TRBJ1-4	TGTGCCAGCAGTGGGGGGCTCCTAAATGAAAAACTGTTTTTT	CASSGGLLNEKLFF
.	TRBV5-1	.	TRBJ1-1	TGCGCCAGCACCGTCAGGGGAAATACTGAAGCTTTCTTT	CASTVRGNTEAFF
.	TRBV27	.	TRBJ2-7	TGTGCCAGCAGTTTGAGGGCAGGCTCCTACGAGCAGTACTTC	CASSLRAGSYEQYF
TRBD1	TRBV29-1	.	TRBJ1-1	TGCAGCGTAATTACAGGGGGCCTTGAAGCTTTCTTT	CSVITGGLEAFF
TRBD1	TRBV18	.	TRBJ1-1	TGTGCCAGCTCACCCGGACAGGGAATAACTGAAGCTTTCTTT	CASSPGQGITEAFF
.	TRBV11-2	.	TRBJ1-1	TGTGCCAGCAGTCCTGGGGGGGGTAACACTGAAGCTTTCTTT	CASSPGGGNTEAFF
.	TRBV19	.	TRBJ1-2	TGTGCCAGTAGTACGACAGGTCGGGGTTATGGCTACACCTTC	CASSTTGRGYGYTF
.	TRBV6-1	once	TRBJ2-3	TGTGCCAGCAGTGAAGGGGCTGCAAGTACCACTCCCACAGATACGCAGTATTTT	CASSEGAASTTPTDTQYF
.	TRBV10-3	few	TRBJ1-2	TGTGCCGCCTCGACAGAACTAAACTATGGCTACACCTTC	CAASTELNYGYTF
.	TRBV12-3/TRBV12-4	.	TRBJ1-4	TGTGCCAGCAGTCTAAGGGGAAAACTGTTTTTT	CASSLRGKLFF
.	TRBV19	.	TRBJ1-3	TGTGCCAGCCGAATAGGGGTGACTGGAAACACCATATATTTT	CASRIGVTGNTIYF
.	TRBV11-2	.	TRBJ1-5	TGTGCCAGCAGCTTAGCATTTGAGGCAGGGGTAAGGCAGCCCCAGCATTTT	CASSLAFEAGVRQPQHF
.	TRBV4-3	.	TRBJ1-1	TGCGCCAGCAGTCCGGGACAAACGAGACCTACGACTGAAGCTTTCTTT	CASSPGQTRPTTEAFF
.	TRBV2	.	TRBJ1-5	TGTGCCAGCAGAGTCGGGCAGGGGACCAGTCAGCCCCAGCATTTT	CASRVGQGTSQPQHF
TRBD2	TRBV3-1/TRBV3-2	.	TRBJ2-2	TGTGCCAGCAGCCTTAGCGGGGTTAACACCGGGGAGCTGTTTTTT	CASSLSGVNTGELFF
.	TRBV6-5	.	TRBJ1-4	TGTGCCAGCAGCCAGAACGTGGCAACTAATGAAAAACTGTTTTTT	CASSQNVATNEKLFF
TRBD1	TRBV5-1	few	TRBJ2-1	TGCGCCAGCAGTCCCGCAGGGGGCCAAGATGAGCAGTTCTTC	CASSPAGGQDEQFF
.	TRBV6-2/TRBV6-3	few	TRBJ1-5	TGTGCCAGCAGTTACGCAGTTCAGCCCCAGCATTTT	CASSYAVQPQHF
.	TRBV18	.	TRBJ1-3	TGTGCCAGCTCACCCCCGGTTACGAGGGACACCATATATTTT	CASSPPVTRDTIYF
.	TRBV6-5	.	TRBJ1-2	TGTGCCAGCAGTTACTCGATACAGGGCGGTGGCTACACCTTC	CASSYSIQGGGYTF
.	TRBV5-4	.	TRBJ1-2	TGTGCCAGCAGCTTGGGCCAGGCCACCTATGGCTACACCTTC	CASSLGQATYGYTF
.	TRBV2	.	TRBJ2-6	TGTGCCAGCAGTGAACTTATTCGAGGGTCTGGGGCCAACGTCCTGACTTTC	CASSELIRGSGANVLTF
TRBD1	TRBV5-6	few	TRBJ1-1	TGTGCCAGCAGCTCGACTCGACAGGGGGCTCGATCTTTCTTT	CASSSTRQGARSFF
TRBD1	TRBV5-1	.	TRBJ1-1	TGCGCCAGCAGCTTGGACAGGGGGGAGGCTTTCTTT	CASSLDRGEAFF
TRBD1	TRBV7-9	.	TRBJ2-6	TGTGCCAGCAGCCCCGGGACAGGGCTCTCTGGGGCCAACGTCCTGACTTTC	CASSPGTGLSGANVLTF
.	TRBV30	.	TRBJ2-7	TGTGCCTGGACCGCGGGACGGAGCTACGAGCAGTACTTC	CAWTAGRSYEQYF
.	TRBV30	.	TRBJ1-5	TGTGCCTGGAAAGCGACGGGAATCAATCAGCCCCAGCATTTT	CAWKATGINQPQHF
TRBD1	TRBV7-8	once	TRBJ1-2	TGTGCCAGCAGGTCAGGACAGGGGTTCAGCTACACCTTC	CASRSGQGFSYTF
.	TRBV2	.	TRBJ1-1	TGTGCCAGCACAGGTCTGGCAGGGAACACTGAAGCTTTCTTT	CASTGLAGNTEAFF
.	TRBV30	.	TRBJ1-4	TGTGCCTGGAGTGTACAAACCGGGACAAAAAATGAAAAACTGTTTTTT	CAWSVQTGTKNEKLFF
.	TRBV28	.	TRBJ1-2	TGTGCCAGCAGTCCGATAATAGGGGAGGCCGCGATCCGGGGCTACACCTTC	CASSPIIGEAAIRGYTF
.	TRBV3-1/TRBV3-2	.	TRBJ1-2	TGTGCCAGCAGCCGGACAGATTATGGCTACACCTTC	CASSRTDYGYTF
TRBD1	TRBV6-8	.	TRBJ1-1	TGTGCCAGCAGTTACTCGTTAACAGGGGATGAAGCTTTCTTT	CASSYSLTGDEAFF
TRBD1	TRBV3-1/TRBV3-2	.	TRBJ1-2	TGTGCCAGCAGCCTCGGACAGGGGCCTACAGGGTATGGCTACACCTTC	CASSLGQGPTGYGYTF
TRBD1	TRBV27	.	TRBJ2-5	TGTGCCACCACGACTCGGGACAGCTCCCAAGAGACCCAGTACTTC	CATTTRDSSQETQYF
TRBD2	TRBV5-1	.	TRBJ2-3	TGCGCCAGCAGCCAGGGACTAGCGGGGGCAGATACGCAGTATTTT	CASSQGLAGADTQYF
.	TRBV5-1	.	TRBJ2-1	TGCGCCAGCACCCCCCCTGGGAGTTCCTACAATGAGCAGTTCTTC	CASTPPGSSYNEQFF
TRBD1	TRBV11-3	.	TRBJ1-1	TGTGCCAGCAGCACCCCCGGACAGGGGAACACTGAAGCTTTCTTT	CASSTPGQGNTEAFF
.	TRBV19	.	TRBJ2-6	TGTGCCAGTGGGCCCGAAACGGGGGCCAACGTCCTGACTTTC	CASGPETGANVLTF
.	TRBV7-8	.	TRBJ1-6	TGTGCCAGCGGGCAAATCTCAGGGTCTCCGGATAATTCACCCCTCCACTTT	CASGQISGSPDNSPLHF
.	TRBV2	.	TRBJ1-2	TGTGCCAGCAGTGAAACGCGGGGCTACACCTTC	CASSETRGYTF
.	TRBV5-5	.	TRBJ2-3	TGTGCCAGCAGCTTGGGAGACATCTTAAGCACAGATACGCAGTATTTT	CASSLGDILSTDTQYF
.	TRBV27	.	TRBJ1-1	TGTGCCAGCAGGGCCTCGTGGAACACTGAAGCTTTCTTT	CASRASWNTEAFF
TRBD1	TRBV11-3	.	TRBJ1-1	TGTGCCAGCAGCAGGCAAGGGACAGCCACTGAAGCTTTCTTT	CASSRQGTATEAFF
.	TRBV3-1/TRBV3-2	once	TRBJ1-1	TGTGCCAGCAGGGGAGGACGGGTGAACACTGAAGCTTTCTTT	CASRGGRVNTEAFF
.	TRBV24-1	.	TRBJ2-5	TGTGCCACCAGTGATTCGGACGGTCTTGGGGCGACCCAGTACTTC	CATSDSDGLGATQYF
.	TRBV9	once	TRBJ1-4	TGTGCCAGCAGCGCCGCGGGGCAGGGTCACGCTAATGAAAAACTGTTTTTT	CASSAAGQGHANEKLFF
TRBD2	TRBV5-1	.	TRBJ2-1	TGCGCCAGCCGGCGGGGGGCGTCTGACGATGAGCAGTTCTTC	CASRRGASDDEQFF
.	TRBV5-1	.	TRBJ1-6	TGCGCCAGCAGGGAGGAGAATAATTCACCCCTCCACTTT	CASREENNSPLHF
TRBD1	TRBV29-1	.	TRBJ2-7	TGCAGCACCCGGGACAGCTCCTACGAGCAGTACTTC	CSTRDSSYEQYF